This T cell receptor (beta chain) originates from a study of blood T cell repertoires in COVID-19. Study-wide background: Acute and convalescent COVID-19 specimens originated in the United States, Italy and Spain.

This clone was seen a few times. This CDR3 has 16 amino acids. V was pared by 5 bases and J by 3 bases, with 9 bases of the junction left unmatched. Germline CDR1 SGHVS, CDR2 FNYEAQ. Original methodology: Reference gene primer amplification yielded estimated nucleated cell counts. Assay: immunoSEQ multiplex PCR; the TCRdb copy retains only in-frame clones and omits some. The V and J calls and the clone size are those of that table, but D and trimming were determined from the DNA. Of under 200,000 clones listed, about 80% are singletons. The material sequenced was peripheral blood. The chain uses TRBV7-6 and TRBJ2-7; 11 positions match TRBD2. The TCR was taken from a man between 65 and 79 years old who had recovered from COVID-19. CDR3 amino acids: CASSPSRLAGLYEQYF. The CDR3 DNA follows: TGTGCCAGCAGCCCTTCCCGACTAGCGGGACTCTACGAGCAGTACTTC.